The 10 T cell receptor beta chains listed next were all sequenced from one sample in a study of T cells in Graves' hyperthyroidism and ophthalmopathy. TCR beta CDR3 regions were amplified from RNA. Using the HTBI primer set, a first-round RT-PCR was run on the TCR CDR3. TCRdb itself ran the multiplex PCR reads through MiXCR, one entry per CDR3 protein. The sample holds approximately 400,000 distinct CDR3 sequences, about 15% seen once. The sequencing input was blood. The receptors originated from a woman aged 60 to 75 with Graves' hyperthyroidism.

This clonotype was counted many times. This sequence joins TRBV6-6 and TRBJ1-2, with a tentative D call TRBD1 (6 bases). Germline CDR1 reads MNHNY; CDR2 reads SVGAGI (reference sequence). CDR3 length: 15 amino acids. With 0 bases removed from V and 7 bases from J, the gap between germline ends came to 15 bases. CDR3 in amino acids: CASSYSTGVSGGYTF. For the CDR3, the DNA is TGTGCCAGCAGTTACTCGACAGGAGTGAGCGGTGGCTACACCTTC.

There are many counts of this clonotype. The chain employs TRBV30 and TRBJ2-7; TRBD2 aligns across 8 bases. CDR3 size: 15 residues. After removal of 1 base from V and 3 bases from J, the junction contained 8 bases not matched to a gene. Germline CDR1 is GTSNPN and CDR2 is SVGIG (reference sequence). CDR3 protein: CAWSGTSRPFYEQYF. The CDR3 DNA reads TGTGCCTGGAGTGGGACTAGCAGACCCTTCTACGAGCAGTACTTC.

This clonotype was seen more than once but under ten times. The rearrangement joins TRBV9 to TRBJ1-1; unclear D gene. The CDR3 runs to 20 residues. The germline V gene encodes CDR1 SGDLS and CDR2 YYNGEE. Trimming pared 7 bases from V and 3 bases from J, leaving 34 bases between. The CDR3 region has the DNA TGTGCCAGCTCACCACGAATTTACGGATTTCAGCGGGGTTCGGACACTGAAGCTTTCTTT. Amino acid sequence: CASSPRIYGFQRGSDTEAFF.

In this sample, this clonotype turned up many times. The V and J genes are TRBV11-2 and TRBJ2-7; D may be TRBD2 (7 bases). V was cut by 2 bases and J by 5 bases, with 16 bases left in between. The CDR3 length is 15 residues. CDR1 is SGHAT, CDR2 FQNNGV, per germline. The CDR3 DNA reads TGTGCCAGCAGCTTAAGCGGCGGGGGCCCCCACGAGCAGTACTTC. Translation gives CASSLSGGGPHEQYF.

In this sample, this clonotype turned up a few times. This chain uses TRBV20-1 with TRBJ2-3, with 7 nucleotides matching TRBD2. The CDR3 runs 13 residues. J lost 7 bases, V lost 5 bases, and 9 bases had no gene match. CDR1 is DFQATT, CDR2 SNEGSKA, per germline (reference sequence). This chain's CDR3 is CSASREFGNTQYF. The CDR3 region has the DNA TGCAGTGCTTCGCGGGAGTTCGGAAATACGCAGTATTTT.

This clonotype showed up many times. The CDR3 here is CASTPTWSDTQYF. The CDR3 bases are TGTGCCAGCACCCCAACGTGGTCGGATACGCAGTATTTT. V gene TRBV3-1 combines with J gene TRBJ2-3; D ambiguous. V lost 7 bases, J lost 6 bases, and 14 bases lay in between. CDR1 is LGHDT, CDR2 YNNKEL, per germline (reference sequence). The length of the CDR3 is 13 residues.

This clonotype was seen a handful of times. This rearrangement joins TRBV6-4 to TRBJ2-1, with 9 bases that match TRBD2. This CDR3 has 13 amino acids. Trimming at V came to 2 bases and at J to 9 bases, leaving 2 bases not matched to a gene. Germline CDR1 MRHNA, CDR2 SNTAGT. As DNA, the CDR3 is TGTGCCAGCAGTGACCTAGCGGGGCTTGAGCAGTTCTTC. This sequence encodes CASSDLAGLEQFF.

This clonotype was observed at least ten times. V and J are TRBV2 and TRBJ2-3; 8 positions agree with TRBD2. The CDR3 spans 15 residues. V lost 6 bases, J lost 5 bases, and 10 bases stayed unmatched. Germline-derived CDR1 and CDR2 are SNHLY and FYNNEI. The CDR3 sequence: CASSAHTGGGDTQYF. CDR3 DNA sequence: TGTGCCAGCAGCGCTCATACGGGAGGGGGAGATACGCAGTATTTT.

This clonotype was observed many times. V usage is TRBV3-1 and J usage is TRBJ1-5; no firm D call. The CDR3 contains 14 residues. The V gene lost 0 bases and the J gene lost 3 bases, with 6 bases spanning the gap. The germline V gene encodes CDR1 LGHDT and CDR2 YNNKEL (reference sequence). CDR3 bases: TGTGCCAGCAGCCAAGACGTGGCCAATCAGCCCCAGCATTTT. Amino acids: CASSQDVANQPQHF.

This clonotype occurred many times. The chain recombines TRBV7-2 with TRBJ1-4; TRBD1 might be the D (6 bases). The CDR3 consists of 15 residues. Germline values: CDR1 SGHTA, CDR2 FQGNSA. V shed 3 bases and J shed 8 bases, with 16 bases lying between them. The DNA for the CDR3 is TGTGCCAGCAGCTTTCCCGAGAGGGGGTTAGAAAAACTGTTTTTT. Amino acids: CASSFPERGLEKLFF.